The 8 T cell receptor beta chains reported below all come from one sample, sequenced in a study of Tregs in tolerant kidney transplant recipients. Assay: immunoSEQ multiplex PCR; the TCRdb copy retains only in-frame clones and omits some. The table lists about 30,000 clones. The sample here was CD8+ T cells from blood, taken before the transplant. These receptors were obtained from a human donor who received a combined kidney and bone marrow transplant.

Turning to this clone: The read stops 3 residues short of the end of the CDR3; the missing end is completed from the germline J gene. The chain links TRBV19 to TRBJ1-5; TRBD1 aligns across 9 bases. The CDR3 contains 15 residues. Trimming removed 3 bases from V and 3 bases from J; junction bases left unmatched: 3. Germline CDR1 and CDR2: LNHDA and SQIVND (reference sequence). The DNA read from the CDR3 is TGTGCCAGTAGTATCGGGACAGGGTACAATCAGCCC. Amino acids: CASSIGTGYNQP. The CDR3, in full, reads CASSIGTGYNQPQHF.

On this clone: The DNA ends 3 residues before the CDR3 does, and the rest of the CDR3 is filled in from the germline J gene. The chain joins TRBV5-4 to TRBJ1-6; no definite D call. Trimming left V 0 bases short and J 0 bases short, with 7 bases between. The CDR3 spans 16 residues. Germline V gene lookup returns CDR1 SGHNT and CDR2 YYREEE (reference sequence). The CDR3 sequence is CASSLGSSSYNSPLHF. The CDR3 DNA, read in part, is TGTGCCAGCAGCTTGGGTTCCAGCTCCTATAATTCACCC.

CDR3 loop: CASSEWTGASATNEKLFF. The CDR3 DNA, read in part, is TGTGCCAGTAGTGAATGGACAGGGGCTTCTGCAACTAATGAAAAA. V and J are TRBV19 and TRBJ1-4; TRBD1 matches 9 bases. The CDR3 end lies 3 residues beyond the end of the read and is filled in from the germline J gene. The V and J ends lost 5 bases and 0 bases, in that order; junction bases with no gene match: 10. The CDR3 loop spans 18 amino acids. The germline V gene has CDR1 LNHDA and CDR2 SQIVND (reference sequence).

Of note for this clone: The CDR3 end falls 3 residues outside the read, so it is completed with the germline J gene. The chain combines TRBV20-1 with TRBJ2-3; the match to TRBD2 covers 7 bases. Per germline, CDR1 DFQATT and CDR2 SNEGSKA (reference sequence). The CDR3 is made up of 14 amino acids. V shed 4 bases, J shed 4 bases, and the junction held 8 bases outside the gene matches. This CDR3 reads CSATRLAAPDTQYF. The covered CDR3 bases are TGCAGTGCTACCCGACTAGCTGCCCCAGATACG.

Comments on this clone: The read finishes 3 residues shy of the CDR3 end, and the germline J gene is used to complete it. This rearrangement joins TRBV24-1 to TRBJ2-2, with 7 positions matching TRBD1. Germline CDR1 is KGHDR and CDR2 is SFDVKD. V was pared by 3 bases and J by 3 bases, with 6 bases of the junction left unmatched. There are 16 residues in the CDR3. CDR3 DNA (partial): TGTGCCACCAGTGATCCTGGGACAGTTTACACCGGGGAG. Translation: CATSDPGTVYTGE. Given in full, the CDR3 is CATSDPGTVYTGELFF.

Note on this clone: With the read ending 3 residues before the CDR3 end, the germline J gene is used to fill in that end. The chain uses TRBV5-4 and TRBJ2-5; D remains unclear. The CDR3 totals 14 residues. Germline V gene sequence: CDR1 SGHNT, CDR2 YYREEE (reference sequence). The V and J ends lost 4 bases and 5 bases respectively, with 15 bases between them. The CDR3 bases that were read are TGTGCCAGCAGCCCCTGGGCAGATAGGGAGACC. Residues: CASSPWADRET. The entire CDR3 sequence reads CASSPWADRETQYF.

The CDR3 here is CASSLAAGPEAFF. CDR3 DNA, as far as it was read: TGTGCCAGCAGCTTGGCCGCGGGCCCTGAA. The chain is built from TRBV5-4 and TRBJ1-1; no clear D. The CDR3 end falls 3 residues outside the read, so it is completed with the germline J gene. This CDR3 contains 13 residues. The V end was cut by 0 bases, the J end by 6 bases, with 9 bases between. Germline CDR1 and CDR2: SGHNT and YYREEE (reference sequence).

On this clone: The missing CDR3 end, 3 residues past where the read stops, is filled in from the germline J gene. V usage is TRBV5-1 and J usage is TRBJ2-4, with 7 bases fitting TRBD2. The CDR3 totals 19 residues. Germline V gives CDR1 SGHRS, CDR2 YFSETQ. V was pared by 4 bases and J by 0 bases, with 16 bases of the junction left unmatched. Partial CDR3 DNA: TGCGCCAGCAGCGCTACTAGCGACTATCCTAGTATAGCCAAAAACATT. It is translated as CASSATSDYPSIAKNI. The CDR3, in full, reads CASSATSDYPSIAKNIQYF.